This T cell receptor beta chain was observed in a study of control samples from healthy donors and cancer patients. CDR3 size: 12 residues. Trimming took 1 base from V and 7 from J, leaving 8 bases between them. The germline V gene has CDR1 ENHRY and CDR2 SYGVKD. TCRdb's table, derived via immunoSEQ multiplex PCR, lists solely in-frame clones and lacks some. The sample comprises approximately 69,000 clones, approximately 89% of which are singletons, and roughly 5.5% rests with the top ten. The specimen was PBMCs. The clonotype was recovered from a man aged 55-75 years with colorectal cancer. This rearrangement joins TRBV10-3 to TRBJ2-7, with D possibly being TRBD2 (6 bases). CDR3 nucleotide sequence: TGTGCCATCAGTGAGTATGCGGGAGAGCAGTACTTC. This sequence encodes CAISEYAGEQYF.